These T cell receptor beta chains were read from a single sample in a study of T cell responses to AZD1222 COVID-19 vaccine. Method: immunoSEQ multiplex PCR; TCRdb's copy keeps in-frame clones and lacks some. The sample yields about 180,000 clones, over 75% seen once. This material consisted of peripheral blood, taken on day 0 of AZD1222 vaccination. The receptors stem from an adult in good health. CDR3s include the opening cysteine and the closing phenylalanine or tryptophan. A D gene is named only where the DNA matches it firmly. Rows may omit the clone size; those that give it use once, few, many or a size class.

>-|12|TRBV7-6|-|TRBJ2-7
TGTGCCAGCAGCCTAAGCGGTTATGAGCAGTACTTC
CASSLSGYEQYF
>-|15|TRBV29-1|-|TRBJ2-2
TGCAGCGTTGAACTCCATGGCATAGGCACCGGGGAGCTGTTTTTT
CSVELHGIGTGELFF
>TRBD1|15|TRBV19|-|TRBJ2-5
TGTGCCAGTAGTACCCGACAGGGGGTTGGAGAGACCCAGTACTTC
CASSTRQGVGETQYF
>TRBD1|14|TRBV19|-|TRBJ1-3
TGTGCCAGTAAGGGGGCGGTGGTTGGAAACACCATATATTTT
CASKGAVVGNTIYF
>-|13|TRBV27|-|TRBJ2-7
TGTGCCAGCAGTACTCTTGGGGCCTACGAGCAGTACTTC
CASSTLGAYEQYF
>-|16|TRBV4-1|-|TRBJ1-5
TGCGCCAGCAGCCAAGTGGGGCAGGGGAGCAATCAGCCCCAGCATTTT
CASSQVGQGSNQPQHF
>-|23|TRBV19|-|TRBJ2-7
TGTGCCAGTAGTCAGGGCCGAACGCCCAGGACATTAGGAACCCCAAGGTCCTACTACGAGCAGTACTTC
CASSQGRTPRTLGTPRSYYEQYF
>-|13|TRBV5-1|-|TRBJ2-5
TGCGCCAGCAGGCTTCCTTCTTCGGAGACCCAGTACTTC
CASRLPSSETQYF
>-|15|TRBV28|once|TRBJ1-2
TGTGCCAGCAGTCCTGACACTCCCGGGAGCTATGGCTACACCTTC
CASSPDTPGSYGYTF
>-|14|TRBV19|once|TRBJ1-1
TGTGCCAGTACCCGGGGACAAGTAAACACTGAAGCTTTCTTT
CASTRGQVNTEAFF
>-|14|TRBV27|-|TRBJ1-6
TGTGCCAGCAGTTCCCCCAGGACGTATTCACCCCTCCACTTT
CASSSPRTYSPLHF
>-|19|TRBV5-1|few|TRBJ1-2
TGCGCCAGCAGCTTGGGGGCAGGGTACGACAATGGGGTAAACTATGGCTACACCTTC
CASSLGAGYDNGVNYGYTF
>-|12|TRBV18|-|TRBJ2-5
TGTGCCAGCTCAGGAGGCCAAGAGACCCAGTACTTC
CASSGGQETQYF
>TRBD1|14|TRBV2|-|TRBJ1-3
TGTGCCAGCAGTGCCGACAGGGCTGGAAACACCATATATTTT
CASSADRAGNTIYF
>TRBD2|15|TRBV6-5|-|TRBJ2-1
TGTGCCAGCATGGTGGCTAGCGGGGGCTACAATGAGCAGTTCTTC
CASMVASGGYNEQFF
>-|15|TRBV11-1|-|TRBJ2-2
TGTGCCAGCAGCTTAGTGGCACCAGGGACCGGGGAGCTGTTTTTT
CASSLVAPGTGELFF
>-|13|TRBV29-1|-|TRBJ2-3
TGCAGCGTTGACCTCAGGAGCACAGATACGCAGTATTTT
CSVDLRSTDTQYF
>-|15|TRBV3-1/TRBV3-2|-|TRBJ1-1
TGTGCCAGCAGCCAAGATCTGCTGGCTAACACTGAAGCTTTCTTT
CASSQDLLANTEAFF
>-|14|TRBV27|-|TRBJ1-2
TGTGCCAGCAGTTTATCCCCGGAACTCTATGGCTACACCTTC
CASSLSPELYGYTF
>TRBD1|15|TRBV7-6|-|TRBJ1-4
TGTGCCAGCAGCATCCCGGGACAGGGGGATGAAAAACTGTTTTTT
CASSIPGQGDEKLFF
>-|15|TRBV4-1|-|TRBJ1-5
TGCGCCAGCAGCCAGTTCACGACGGGGAATCAGCCCCAGCATTTT
CASSQFTTGNQPQHF
>TRBD1|17|TRBV5-4|-|TRBJ2-1
TGTGCCAGCAGCCTAACAAACAGGGGGCGCATTAGAAATGAGCAGTTCTTC
CASSLTNRGRIRNEQFF